This note documents a single TCR beta chain sequence. The CDR3 extends over 13 amino acids. V shed 5 bases, J shed 2 bases, and the junction held 3 bases outside the gene matches. CDR1 is MNHEY and CDR2 is SVGEGT in the germline V gene. Participants, roughly 18 to 90 years old, spanned more than 20 US areas. Cohort 3 recovered donors had two negative PCRs, clearance, or symptom resolution. The data are from a study of blood T cell repertoires in COVID-19. Overall study context: The cDNA or gDNA used as material had been derived from T cells, B-cell-depleted T cells, or PBMCs.

Libraries were prepared by immunoSEQ multiplex PCR; TCRdb keeps only in-frame clonotypes and omits some of them. Of 140,000 or so clones in the sample, about 87% were seen once. Sequencing was performed on PBMCs or T cells enriched from blood (not recorded which). The genes are TRBV6-2 or TRBV6-3 and TRBJ2-7, with TRBD2 matching over 7 bases. This TCR was sampled from a man in his 60s who had recovered from COVID-19. In DNA, the CDR3 is TGTGCCAGCAGTAAGGGACTAACCTACGAGCAGTACTTC. It codes for CASSKGLTYEQYF.